Below, 3 T cell receptor beta chains from the same sample are listed, as sequenced in a study of Graves' ophthalmopathy and Graves' hyperthyroidism. The authors amplified TCR beta CDR3 regions from RNA transcripts. HTBI primers were used in a first-round RT-PCR, which preceded a second-round multiplex PCR. TCRdb used MiXCR to reprocess the multiplex PCR reads, holding one entry per CDR3 protein. The table has roughly 410,000 distinct CDR3 sequences, over 15% seen once. Source material: peripheral blood. The receptors derive from a woman younger than 30 with stable Graves' hyperthyroidism.

This clonotype was detected ten times or more. The chain's CDR3 is CSARTSQETQYF. CDR3 DNA sequence: TGCAGTGCTAGAACTAGCCAAGAGACCCAGTACTTC. V usage is TRBV20-1 and J usage is TRBJ2-5; D is perhaps TRBD2 (5 bases). The CDR3 is 12 amino acids. CDR1 and CDR2 (germline): DFQATT, SNEGSKA (reference sequence). Trimming took 2 bases from V and 1 from J, leaving 5 bases between them.

The chain is built from TRBV6-5 and TRBJ1-6; D is uncertain. This CDR3 is built from 18 residues. Germline CDR1 and CDR2: MNHEY and SVGAGI. V lost 2 bases to trimming and J lost 0 bases, with 14 bases between them. The CDR3 nucleotides read TGTGCCAGCAGTTACCCGCAGGCCGCTCACTCCTATAATTCACCCCTCCACTTT. Translation: CASSYPQAAHSYNSPLHF.

This clonotype was counted at least ten times. The gene calls are TRBV2 and TRBJ1-1, with D uncertain. Germline V gene sequence: CDR1 SNHLY, CDR2 FYNNEI. The CDR3 is 14 residues long. Trimming cost V 6 bases and J 1 base, with 12 bases left between them. The CDR3 spells CASRPGPRNTEAFF. The CDR3 nucleotides are TGTGCCAGCAGACCCGGTCCCCGGAACACTGAAGCTTTCTTT.